The following is a TCR beta chain sequence with its context. Its antigen is unidentified. PCR employed 60 Vbeta and 13 Jbeta primers. Original analysis: Approximately 11 million of 65 million to 95 million unique TCR beta chains were shared, per a later count. TCRdb's table, derived via immunoSEQ multiplex PCR, lists solely in-frame clones and lacks some. The D gene and trimming were derived from the DNA, and the V and J assignments and clone size from that table. The table lists over 200,000 clones, 82% of them singletons. The CDR3 loop spans 17 amino acids. From germline, CDR1 is SGHRS and CDR2 YFSETQ. Trimming removed 2 bases at V and 5 bases at J, with 20 bases between. The data belong to a study of cytomegalovirus exposure and HLA in healthy donors. Overall study results and limits: Earlier analysis found most TCR beta V segments productive about 87% or about 30% of the time. Roughly uniform depth of sequencing across donors was assumed in presence/absence analyses. TCR beta V- and J-gene trimming was later associated with a missense DCLRE1C variant.

The source is a middle-aged woman in good health and CMV-seropositive. This chain links TRBV5-1 with TRBJ2-1; D may be TRBD1 (6 bases). The sequenced material came from PBMCs. CDR3 sequence (DNA): TGCGCCAGCAGCTTCATGCCGGGACAAGGTCTTAACAATGAGCAGTTCTTC. Translating gives CASSFMPGQGLNNEQFF.